These 22 T cell receptor beta chains were sequenced from one sample in a study of blood T cells in healthy people across ages. The second PCR ran roughly 6 to 11 cycles with a sample-barcoded 5' primer and J-beta primers. TCRdb fed the 5' RACE reads into MiXCR, producing one record per CDR3 protein. The data contain about a million distinct CDR3 sequences, roughly 50% of them singletons. The sample comprised blood. The receptors originated from a woman aged 55-70 years in good health.

For this clonotype: One end of the junction is discordant with germline, which a read error may explain. This rearrangement joins TRBV7-2 to TRBJ2-7; the D is unclear. This CDR3 contains 13 residues. The germline gives CDR1 SGHTA, CDR2 FQGNSA. The CDR3 protein is CASSPGRAYERYF. DNA for the CDR3: TGTGCCAGCAGCCCTGGCCGGGCCTACGAGCGGTACTTC.

This chain joins TRBV6-5 and TRBJ1-4; 7 positions match TRBD1. J gave up 3 bases and V 6 bases, and 7 bases lay outside the gene matches. The germline CDR1 and CDR2 sequences are MNHEY and SVGAGI. The CDR3 is 15 residues long. Written as DNA, the CDR3 is TGTGCCAGCAGGCCTCAGGGGGAAGCTAATGAAAAACTGTTTTTT. This translates into CASRPQGEANEKLFF.

V is TRBV7-2 and J is TRBJ2-7, with a weak D call TRBD2 (5 bases). This CDR3 region has 15 residues. V was trimmed by 1 base and J by 7 bases, leaving 17 bases between them. Germline CDR1 SGHTA, CDR2 FQGNSA. CDR3: CASSLGLALNNEQYF. CDR3 sequence (DNA): TGTGCCAGCAGCTTAGGGCTAGCCCTCAACAATGAGCAGTACTTC.

In this sample, this clonotype turned up a few times. V is TRBV29-1 and J is TRBJ2-1; D unclear. The germline gives CDR1 SQVTM, CDR2 ANQGSEA. Deletions cut 7 bases from V and 0 bases from J, with 7 bases between. The CDR3 covers 12 residues. The CDR3 coding sequence is TGCAGCGCGCAAAGCTCCTACAATGAGCAGTTCTTC. Protein: CSAQSSYNEQFF.

The rearrangement links TRBV29-1 to TRBJ2-3, with D perhaps assigned TRBD1 or TRBD2 (5 bases each). This CDR3 contains 14 residues. Germline V gives CDR1 SQVTM, CDR2 ANQGSEA. With 3 bases removed from V and 3 bases from J, the gap between germline ends came to 13 bases. The CDR3: CSVDGLWGTDTQYF. The CDR3 DNA reads TGCAGCGTTGACGGTTTGTGGGGGACAGATACGCAGTATTTT.

The chain uses TRBV11-2 and TRBJ1-3, with D possibly being TRBD1 (5 bases). Germline CDR1 is SGHAT and CDR2 is FQNNGV. The CDR3 runs to 16 residues. V gave up 6 bases and J gave up 0 bases, with 15 bases separating them. CDR3 loop: CASRPRQGYSGNTIYF. CDR3 DNA sequence: TGTGCCAGCAGGCCCCGCCAGGGCTACTCTGGAAACACCATATATTTT. The full variable domain, rest sourced from reference TRBV11-2 and TRBJ1-3, is EAGVAQSPRYKIIEKRQSVAFWCNPISGHATLYWYQQILGQGPKLLIQFQNNGVVDDSQLPKDRFSAERLKGVDSTLKIQPAKLEDSAVYLCASRPRQGYSGNTIYFGEGSWLTVV.

Details on this clonotype: Sequence at one end of the junction differs from germline and may be a read error. The rearrangement links TRBV7-2 to TRBJ2-4; D unclear. Germline CDR1 reads SGHTA; CDR2 reads FQGNSA. The CDR3 sequence is 13 residues long. The CDR3 is CANSLDGQRIQYF. CDR3 coding DNA: TGTGCCAACAGCTTGGACGGCCAGAGGATTCAGTACTTC.

With respect to this clonotype: With a much larger clone just one base away, this may be a read error. This rearrangement joins TRBV20-1 to TRBJ2-6, with a tentative D call TRBD1 (5 bases). CDR1 and CDR2 (germline): DFQATT, SNEGSKA (reference sequence). This CDR3 comprises 17 residues. Here the CDR3 reads CSARDRVVGFGDNVLTF. CDR3 DNA sequence: TGCAGTGCTAGAGACAGGGTGGTTGGCTTTGGGGACAACGTCCTGACTTTC.

This chain links TRBV28 with TRBJ2-4; 10 bases match TRBD1. The J call may be in error: the DNA end matches TRBJ2-5 better. In germline, CDR1 is MDHEN, CDR2 SYDVKM. This CDR3 is built from 17 residues. The DNA for the CDR3 is TGTGCCAGCAGTTCTGTATGGGACAGGGGCAGTATAGAGACCCAGTACTTC. It specifies CASSSVWDRGSIETQYF.

The J gene is TRBJ2-5, the V gene TRBV18, with D perhaps TRBD2 (6 bases). CDR1 is KGHSH, CDR2 LQKENI, per germline. This CDR3 is built from 12 residues. V shed 8 bases and J shed 4 bases, with 11 bases lying between them. The CDR3 DNA follows: TGTGCCAGCGCCTCCGGGGGAGAGACCCAGTACTTC. Its translation is CASASGGETQYF.

A few counts support this clonotype. The chain recombines TRBV3-1 with TRBJ2-3, with 7 bases identical to TRBD2. With V trimmed by 2 bases and J by 2 bases, 7 bases remained unmatched. The CDR3 has 16 amino acids. Germline lookup yields CDR1 LGHDT and CDR2 YNNKEL (reference sequence). The CDR3 region is CASSQRLAEYTDTQYF. The CDR3 coding sequence is TGTGCCAGCAGCCAAAGACTAGCTGAATACACAGATACGCAGTATTTT.

The chain combines TRBV9 with TRBJ2-3; 10 bases align to TRBD2. Germline CDR1 SGDLS, CDR2 YYNGEE. The V segment lost 2 bases and the J segment 3 bases; nucleotides outside the gene matches: 3. CDR3 length: 15 amino acids. The chain's CDR3 is CASSVLAGETDTQYF. CDR3 bases: TGTGCCAGCAGCGTTCTAGCGGGAGAAACAGATACGCAGTATTTT.

A remark on this clonotype: A read error may account for a junction end that differs from germline. The V and J genes are TRBV11-2 and TRBJ2-3; D is uncertain. The CDR3 runs to 13 residues. Germline assignment: CDR1 SGHAT and CDR2 FQNNGV. The DNA for the CDR3 is TGTACCAGCAGCTTCGTTCGCACAGATACGCAGTATTTT. Encoded protein: CTSSFVRTDTQYF.

The chain recombines TRBV20-1 with TRBJ2-5; the D gene is possibly TRBD2 (6 bases). The assigned J gene may be wrong: the sequence end matches TRBJ2-7 better. CDR1 and CDR2 (germline): DFQATT, SNEGSKA (reference sequence). The CDR3 runs 15 residues. CDR3 DNA: TGCAGTGCGAGGTGGGGCGGGGCAGGGCCCAACGAGCAGTACTTC. Translation gives CSARWGGAGPNEQYF.

The chain recombines TRBV28 with TRBJ1-1; D possibly corresponds to TRBD1 (6 bases). Between the trimmed V and J ends, which lost 5 bases and 4 bases, there was a span of 14 bases. CDR1 is MDHEN and CDR2 is SYDVKM in the germline V gene. There are 14 residues in the CDR3. The DNA for the CDR3 is TGTGCCAGCAGTAGACAGGACGTATTCACTGAAGCTTTCTTT. This translates into CASSRQDVFTEAFF.

This chain joins TRBV6-5 and TRBJ1-5; the D gene is possibly TRBD1 (5 bases). The CDR3 has 16 amino acids. CDR1 and CDR2 from the germline V gene are MNHEY and SVGAGI. Trimming stripped 4 bases from V and 0 bases from J, with 13 bases between. As DNA, the CDR3 is TGTGCCAGCAGTTCACGACAGCCATATAGCAATCAGCCCCAGCATTTT. It is translated as CASSSRQPYSNQPQHF.

The chain has TRBV2 and TRBJ2-3; 12 nucleotides align to TRBD2. V lost 7 bases, J lost 6 bases, and 8 bases stayed unmatched. This CDR3 spans 15 amino acids. Germline V gene data show CDR1 as SNHLY and CDR2 as FYNNEI. The chain's CDR3 is CASTRLAGVVDTQYF. CDR3 sequence (DNA): TGTGCCAGCACAAGACTAGCGGGAGTGGTGGATACGCAGTATTTT.

This clonotype was recorded a few times. The chain is built from TRBV7-9 and TRBJ1-2; 7 bases are a match to TRBD1. The CDR3 runs to 15 residues. The V and J ends lost 1 base and 5 bases, in that order; junction bases with no gene match: 7. Per the germline V gene, CDR1 is SEHNR and CDR2 is FQNEAQ (reference sequence). Here the CDR3 reads CASSLEVQGDYGYTF. CDR3 in DNA: TGTGCCAGCAGCTTAGAAGTTCAGGGGGATTATGGCTACACCTTC.

The genes are TRBV29-1 and TRBJ2-1; D gene uncertain. Trimming left V 0 bases short and J 0 bases short, with 15 bases between. Germline CDR1 and CDR2: SQVTM and ANQGSEA. This CDR3 contains 17 residues. The CDR3 here is CSVEDVESEASYNEQFF. CDR3 sequence (DNA): TGCAGCGTTGAAGATGTCGAAAGCGAGGCCTCCTACAATGAGCAGTTCTTC.

This chain links TRBV7-9 with TRBJ2-7, with D possibly being TRBD2 (6 bases). Germline values: CDR1 SEHNR, CDR2 FQNEAQ (reference sequence). The CDR3 is made up of 15 amino acids. Trimming left V 5 bases short and J 6 bases short, with 20 bases between. The CDR3 protein is CASSPTGTEGGEQYF. The CDR3 nucleotides read TGTGCCAGCAGCCCAACTGGGACGGAGGGTGGCGAGCAGTACTTC.

The gene calls are TRBV28 and TRBJ1-2; D not resolved. The CDR3 runs to 12 residues. Germline V gives CDR1 MDHEN, CDR2 SYDVKM. The CDR3 is CVSKIADYGYTF. CDR3 bases: TGTGTCAGTAAAATCGCGGACTATGGCTACACCTTC.

In regard to this clonotype: Compared with germline, one end of the junction differs, possibly owing to a read error. The V call is TRBV12-3 or TRBV12-4, the J call TRBJ2-1; 10 bases are shared with TRBD1. This CDR3 is 16 amino acids long. The CDR3 sequence: CAGSTFDRGLYNEQFF. The CDR3 bases are TGTGCCGGCAGTACCTTCGACAGGGGGCTTTACAATGAGCAGTTCTTC.